Below, 10 T cell receptor beta chains from the same sample are listed, as sequenced in a study of blood T cells in healthy people across ages (dated by TCRdb to between 2014 and 2016). The library was generated by 5' RACE. A second PCR of about 7 to 12 cycles was performed with a sample-barcoded 5' primer and a J-beta primer mix. In TCRdb, the public reads were trimmed at Q25 with fastp and aligned with MiXCR, with productive beta chains retained. Records with the same CDR3 protein are collapsed into one entry carrying the most frequent genes and DNA. For this sample the table gives around 1,900,000 distinct CDR3 sequences, of which around 42% were detected only once. Of the sample, roughly 23% falls within the top ten clones. The sample comprised blood. The receptors shown here come from a human donor in good health.

The chain carries TRBV7-2 and TRBJ1-2, with 8 bases lining up with TRBD1. The CDR3 covers 16 residues. V dropped 4 bases and J dropped 5; count of bases not matched to a gene: 12. CDR1 and CDR2 (germline): SGHTA, FQGNSA. CDR3 sequence: CASSSPRTGLGYGYTF. CDR3 DNA: TGTGCCAGCAGCTCCCCCCGGACAGGGCTAGGGTATGGCTACACCTTC.

There are a few counts of this clonotype. This chain connects TRBV4-1 to TRBJ2-7; unclear D gene. Germline V gives CDR1 MGHRA, CDR2 YSYEKL. The length of the CDR3 is 13 residues. V lost 1 base and J lost 3, with 7 bases in between. The CDR3 DNA follows: TGCGCCAGCAGCCAAGTTACTTTCTACGAGCAGTACTTC. Its protein is CASSQVTFYEQYF.

The rearrangement uses TRBV10-3 and TRBJ1-1, with TRBD1 matching over 7 bases. This CDR3 has 15 residues. V shed 6 bases and J 3 bases; nucleotides not matched to a gene: 10. Germline V gene lookup returns CDR1 ENHRY and CDR2 SYGVKD. CDR3 DNA: TGTGCCATCAGCCCGAGACAGGGCGGGCACACTGAAGCTTTCTTT. Amino acid sequence: CAISPRQGGHTEAFF.

V gene TRBV20-1 combines with J gene TRBJ2-7; D tentatively fits TRBD1 or TRBD2 (5 bases each). Looked up from germline, CDR1 is DFQATT and CDR2 is SNEGSKA (reference sequence). The CDR3 is made up of 17 amino acids. The V and J ends lost 3 bases and 0 bases respectively, with 21 bases between them. The CDR3 spells CSASRDLVTLSSYEQYF. The CDR3 nucleotides read TGCAGTGCTAGTCGGGACCTTGTGACACTAAGCTCCTACGAGCAGTACTTC.

The V call is TRBV20-1, the J call TRBJ1-2, with D perhaps TRBD1 (5 bases). Trimming removed 3 bases from V and 6 bases from J, with 14 bases in between. The CDR3 has 13 residues. Germline V lookup: CDR1 DFQATT, CDR2 SNEGSKA (reference sequence). The CDR3 nucleotides are TGCAGTGCTAGGGTTGGCTGGACACATGGCTACACCTTC. Translated: CSARVGWTHGYTF.

The CDR3 is CASRKSDTQYF. CDR3 sequence (DNA): TGTGCCAGCAGAAAATCAGATACGCAGTATTTT. The chain couples TRBV6-1 to TRBJ2-3; no clear D. This CDR3 comprises 11 residues. The germline CDR1 and CDR2 sequences are MNHNS and SASEGT. The ends were cut back, 6 bases at V and 4 bases at J, with 5 bases in the middle.

The rearrangement links TRBV21-1 to TRBJ2-6. TRBV21-1 is classified as a pseudogene. The CDR3 totals 21 residues. The CDR3 sequence: CASSKGPIGTDHLSGANVLTF. CDR3 DNA sequence: TGTGCCAGCAGCAAAGGGCCCATTGGAACAGACCACCTCTCTGGGGCCAACGTCCTGACTTTC.

The rearrangement uses TRBV10-3 and TRBJ1-2; D not resolved. CDR1 is ENHRY and CDR2 is SYGVKD in the germline V gene. This CDR3 has 16 residues. Trimming took off 0 bases at V and 7 bases at J, with 18 bases between the two ends. CDR3 coding DNA: TGTGCCATCAGTGAGTCTTTAACTAGGACCCGGCCTGGCTACACCTTC. It codes for CAISESLTRTRPGYTF.

The chain links TRBV20-1 to TRBJ1-1, with a weak D call TRBD1 (5 bases). The CDR3 runs 13 residues. Per germline, CDR1 DFQATT and CDR2 SNEGSKA (reference sequence). The V end lost 3 bases, the J end lost 0 bases, and 8 bases lay between the germline ends. This CDR3 reads CSARRGVNTEAFF. In DNA form, the CDR3 reads TGCAGTGCTAGGCGAGGGGTGAACACTGAAGCTTTCTTT.

This clonotype has a handful of counts. The chain uses TRBV29-1 and TRBJ2-3; D remains unclear. V was clipped by 3 bases and J by 2 bases, with 9 bases between them. Per the germline V gene, CDR1 is SQVTM and CDR2 is ANQGSEA. This CDR3 is 13 amino acids long. The CDR3 protein is CSVEGRNTDTQYF. In DNA, the CDR3 is TGCAGCGTTGAGGGCAGAAACACAGATACGCAGTATTTT.